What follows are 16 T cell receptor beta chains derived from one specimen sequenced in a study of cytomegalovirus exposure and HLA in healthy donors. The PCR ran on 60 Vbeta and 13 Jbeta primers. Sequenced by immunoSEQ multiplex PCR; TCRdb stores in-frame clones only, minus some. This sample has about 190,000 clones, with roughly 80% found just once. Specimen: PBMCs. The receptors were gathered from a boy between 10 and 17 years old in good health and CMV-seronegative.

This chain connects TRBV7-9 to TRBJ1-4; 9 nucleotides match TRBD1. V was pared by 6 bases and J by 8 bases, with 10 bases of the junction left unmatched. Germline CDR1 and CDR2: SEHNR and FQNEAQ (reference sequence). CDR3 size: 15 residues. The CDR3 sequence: CASSPNRGLGEKLFF. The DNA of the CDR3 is TGTGCCAGCAGTCCCAACAGGGGGCTAGGCGAAAAACTGTTTTTT.

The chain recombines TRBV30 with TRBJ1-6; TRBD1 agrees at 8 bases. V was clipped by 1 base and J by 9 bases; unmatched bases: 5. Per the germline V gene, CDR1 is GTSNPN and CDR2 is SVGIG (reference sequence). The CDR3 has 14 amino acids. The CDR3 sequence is CAWSADRVSSPLHF. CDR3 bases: TGTGCCTGGAGTGCGGACAGGGTTAGTTCACCCCTCCACTTT.

For the CDR3, the DNA is TGTGCCACCAGCGCCCGACAGGGGGCTTACGAGCAGTACTTC. This encodes CATSARQGAYEQYF. The chain carries TRBV15 and TRBJ2-7; 10 nucleotides align to TRBD1. Germline CDR1 LNHNV, CDR2 YYDKDF (reference sequence). This CDR3 contains 14 residues. With 5 bases clipped from V and 4 bases from J, the junction kept 5 bases outside the gene matches.

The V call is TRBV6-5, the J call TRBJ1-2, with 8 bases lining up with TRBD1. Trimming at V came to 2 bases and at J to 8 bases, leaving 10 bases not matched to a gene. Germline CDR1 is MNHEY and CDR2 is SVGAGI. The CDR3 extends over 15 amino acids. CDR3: CASSYVPLDREGYTF. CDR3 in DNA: TGTGCCAGCAGTTACGTACCTTTGGACAGGGAAGGCTACACCTTC.

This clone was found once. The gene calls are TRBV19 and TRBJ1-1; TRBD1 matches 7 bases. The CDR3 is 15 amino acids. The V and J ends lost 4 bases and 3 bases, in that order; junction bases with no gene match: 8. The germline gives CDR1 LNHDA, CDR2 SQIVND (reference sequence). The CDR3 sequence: CASSTGTEIDTEAFF. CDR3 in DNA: TGTGCCAGTAGTACTGGGACAGAAATTGACACTGAAGCTTTCTTT. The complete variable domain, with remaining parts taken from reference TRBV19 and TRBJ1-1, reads DGGITQSPKYLFRKEGQNVTLSCEQNLNHDAMYWYRQDPGQGLRLIYYSQIVNDFQKGDIAEGYSVSREKKESFPLTVTSAQKNPTAFYLCASSTGTEIDTEAFFGQGTRLTVV.

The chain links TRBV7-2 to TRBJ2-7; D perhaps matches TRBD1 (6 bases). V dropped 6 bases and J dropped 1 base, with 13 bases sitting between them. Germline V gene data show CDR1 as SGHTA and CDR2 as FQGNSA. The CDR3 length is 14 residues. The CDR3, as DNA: TGTGCCAGCAGTTCCGACAGGAGGTCCTACGAGCAGTACTTC. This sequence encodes CASSSDRRSYEQYF.

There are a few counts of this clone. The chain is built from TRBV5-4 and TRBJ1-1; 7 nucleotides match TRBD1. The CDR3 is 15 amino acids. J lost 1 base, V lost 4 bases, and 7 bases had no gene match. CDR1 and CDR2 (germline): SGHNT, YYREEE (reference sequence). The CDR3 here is CASSKTGLRNTEAFF. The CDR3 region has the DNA TGTGCCAGCAGCAAGACAGGGTTGAGGAACACTGAAGCTTTCTTT.

CDR3 loop: CASSGGRVDQPQHF. CDR3 DNA sequence: TGTGCCAGCAGTGGGGGGAGGGTCGATCAGCCCCAGCATTTT. The rearrangement links TRBV2 to TRBJ1-5; a possible D gene is TRBD1 (5 bases). The CDR3 covers 14 residues. Germline-derived CDR1 and CDR2 are SNHLY and FYNNEI. Trimming pared 4 bases from V and 5 bases from J, leaving 12 bases between.

CDR3 protein: CAWSYGDEQYF. In DNA form, the CDR3 reads TGTGCCTGGAGTTACGGGGACGAGCAGTACTTC. The genes are TRBV30 and TRBJ2-7; D may be TRBD2 (5 bases). Between the trimmed V and J ends, which lost 2 bases and 5 bases, there was a span of 7 bases. This CDR3 is built from 11 residues. Germline CDR1 and CDR2: GTSNPN and SVGIG (reference sequence).

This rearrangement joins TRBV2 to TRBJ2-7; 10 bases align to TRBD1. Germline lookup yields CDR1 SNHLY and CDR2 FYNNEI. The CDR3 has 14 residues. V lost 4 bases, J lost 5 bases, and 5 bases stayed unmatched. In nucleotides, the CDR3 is TGTGCCAGCAGTGGGGGACAGGGGCCTCACGAGCAGTACTTC. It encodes CASSGGQGPHEQYF.

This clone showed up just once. Here the CDR3 reads CASSLRGNSEAFF. The CDR3 DNA sequence: TGTGCCAGCAGCTTGAGGGGGAATTCTGAAGCTTTCTTT. The chain uses TRBV7-6 and TRBJ1-1, with D tentatively TRBD1 (6 bases). The CDR3 covers 13 residues. Germline lookup yields CDR1 SGHVS and CDR2 FNYEAQ. Trimming stripped 3 bases from V and 6 bases from J, with 11 bases between.

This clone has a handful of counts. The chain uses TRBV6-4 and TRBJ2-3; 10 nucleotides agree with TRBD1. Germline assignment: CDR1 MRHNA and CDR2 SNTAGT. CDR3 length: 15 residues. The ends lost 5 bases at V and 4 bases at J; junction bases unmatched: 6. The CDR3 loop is CASSSGTGVADTQYF. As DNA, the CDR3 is TGTGCCAGCAGTTCCGGGACAGGGGTGGCAGATACGCAGTATTTT.

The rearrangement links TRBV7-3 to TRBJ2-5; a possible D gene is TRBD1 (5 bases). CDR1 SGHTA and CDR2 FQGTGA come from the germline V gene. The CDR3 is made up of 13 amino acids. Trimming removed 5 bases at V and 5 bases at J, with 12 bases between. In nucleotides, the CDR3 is TGTGCCAGCAGCCTAGGGGTGCGGGAGACCCAGTACTTC. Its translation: CASSLGVRETQYF.

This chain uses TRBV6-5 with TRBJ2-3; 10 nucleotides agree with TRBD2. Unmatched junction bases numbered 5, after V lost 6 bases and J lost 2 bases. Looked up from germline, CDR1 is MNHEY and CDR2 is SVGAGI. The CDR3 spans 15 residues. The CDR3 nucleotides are TGTGCCAGCAGGGAGACTAGCGGGTCCACAGATACGCAGTATTTT. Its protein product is CASRETSGSTDTQYF.

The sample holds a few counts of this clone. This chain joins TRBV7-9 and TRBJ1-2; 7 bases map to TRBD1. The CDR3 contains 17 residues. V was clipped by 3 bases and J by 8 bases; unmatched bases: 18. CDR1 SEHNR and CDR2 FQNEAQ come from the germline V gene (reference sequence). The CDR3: CASSLSSSGQVFVGYTF. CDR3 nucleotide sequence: TGTGCCAGCAGCTTGTCTAGTTCTGGACAGGTTTTCGTCGGCTACACCTTC. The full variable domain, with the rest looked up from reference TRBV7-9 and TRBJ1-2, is DTGVSQNPRHKITKRGQNVTFRCDPISEHNRLYWYRQTLGQGPEFLTYFQNEAQLEKSRLLSDRFSAERPKGSFSTLEIQRTEQGDSAMYLCASSLSSSGQVFVGYTFGSGTRLTVV.

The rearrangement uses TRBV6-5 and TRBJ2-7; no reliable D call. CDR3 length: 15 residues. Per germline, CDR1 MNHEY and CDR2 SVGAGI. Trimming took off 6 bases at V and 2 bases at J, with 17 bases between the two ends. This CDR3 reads CASSPTRMAAYEQYF. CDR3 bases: TGTGCCAGCAGCCCCACCAGGATGGCCGCCTACGAGCAGTACTTC.